This entry concerns a single T cell receptor (beta chain). The sample is drawn from a study of blood T cell repertoires in COVID-19. Overall study context: COVID-19 samples, acute and convalescent, were from the United States, Italy and Spain. Nucleic acid was either cDNA or gDNA, and it came from T cells, B-cell-depleted T cells, or PBMCs.

The CDR3 has 13 amino acids. CDR1 and CDR2 (germline): SGHDN, FVKESK. Trimming took 6 bases from V and 6 from J, leaving 14 bases between them. Original handling: Nucleated cell counts were estimated from reference gene primer amplification. Using immunoSEQ multiplex PCR, the repertoire was profiled, and TCRdb retains in-frame clones only, with some absent. V and J calls plus clone size are reproduced from that table; the DNA served to infer D and trimming. The table records around 59,000 clones, about 70% of them present only once. The chain has TRBV14 and TRBJ1-1; tentatively, D is TRBD1 (5 bases). The sequenced sample was peripheral blood. This clonotype originated in a woman aged 45-65 years with active or convalescent COVID-19. DNA of the CDR3: TGTGCCAGCAGTGAACAGGCATCCTCTGAAGCTTTCTTT. Translated: CASSEQASSEAFF.